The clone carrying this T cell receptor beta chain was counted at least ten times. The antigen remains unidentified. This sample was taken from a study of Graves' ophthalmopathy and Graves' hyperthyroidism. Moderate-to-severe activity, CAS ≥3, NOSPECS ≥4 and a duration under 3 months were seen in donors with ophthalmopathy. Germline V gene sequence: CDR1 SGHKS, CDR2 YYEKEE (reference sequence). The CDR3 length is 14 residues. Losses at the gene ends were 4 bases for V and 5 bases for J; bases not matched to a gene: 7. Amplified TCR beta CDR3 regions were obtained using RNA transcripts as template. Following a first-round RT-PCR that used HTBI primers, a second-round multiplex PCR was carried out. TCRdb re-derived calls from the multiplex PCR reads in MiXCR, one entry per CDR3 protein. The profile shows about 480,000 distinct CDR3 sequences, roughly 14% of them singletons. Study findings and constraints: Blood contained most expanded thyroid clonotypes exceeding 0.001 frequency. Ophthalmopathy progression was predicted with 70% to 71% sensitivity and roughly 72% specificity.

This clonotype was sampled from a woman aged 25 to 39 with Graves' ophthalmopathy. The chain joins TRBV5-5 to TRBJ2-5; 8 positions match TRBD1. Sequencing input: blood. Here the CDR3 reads CASSAQGAVETQYF. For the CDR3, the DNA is TGTGCCAGCAGCGCCCAGGGGGCAGTCGAGACCCAGTACTTC.